This T cell receptor (beta chain) was recorded in a study of cytomegalovirus exposure and HLA in healthy donors (dated 2017 in TCRdb). Looking at the study overall: According to a later analysis, the roughly 120 validation repertoires were produced on the same platform as the 666 repertoires of the first cohort. The aim of the study was to test whether cataloging public T cell receptors could identify signatures of past pathogen exposure. Along with the approximately 650-subject first cohort, a separate validation cohort of over a hundred different subjects was used. High-throughput TCR immunosequencing, statistical association of individual TCRs with disease status, and machine learning were combined to predict cytomegalovirus infection status.

The library was produced with the immunoSEQ multiplex PCR assay. The original methods were these. A statistical classification framework was built for diagnosing cytomegalovirus status from the catalog of TCR beta chain sequences. What TCRdb holds here is the immuneACCESS table cut down to in-frame rearrangements. Part of the clones is not present; checked against another copy, under half of the missing clones reflect an unresolved V gene, and the others are unexplained. The D gene and trimming were derived from the DNA, and the V and J assignments and clone size from that table. The sample has a few hundred thousand clones on record, approximately 90% of them singletons. Together, the top ten hold roughly 1% of the sample. Results the study describes overall, beyond this receptor: The authors suggested that the approach could potentially be extended to other disease states and immunological phenotypes. The classifier was reported to diagnose cytomegalovirus status with high specificity and sensitivity in both the original cohort and the validation cohort. All 120 or so repertoires were used to score co-occurrence in the validation cohort in a later analysis, because that analysis had no HLA typing for the cohort. A total of roughly 160 TCR beta chains were listed by the study as associated with cytomegalovirus. A later analysis found that TCRs clustered in the first cohort also tended to co-occur in the roughly 120 validation repertoires, with more than 90% of cluster scores above 0. While some public TCRs were present in many individuals, most TCR sequences turned up only very rarely across donors. A few of the identified cytomegalovirus-associated TCR beta chains were confirmed in vitro to be specific for cytomegalovirus antigens.

Taken from the germline V gene, the CDR1 and CDR2 loops are SGHRS and YFSETQ. After removal of 0 bases from V and 0 bases from J, the junction retains 0 bases not matched to a gene. There are 14 amino acids in the CDR3, from cysteine to phenylalanine inclusive. Only CDR3 DNA remains: 42 bases, in frame from the first base. The donors belonged to the validation cohort of around 130 subjects, which was separate from the approximately 610-subject first cohort. In the case of this clone: What antigen it recognizes has not been identified. The record has no base qualities; no much larger clone is one base away.

Material: PBMCs. The chain couples TRBV5-1 to TRBJ2-7; the junction holds 7 bases that match TRBD1. The source is a woman aged 18-30 years in good health and CMV-seronegative. CDR3 sequence: CASSLDRGSYEQYF. The base sequence is TGCGCCAGCAGCTTGGACAGGGGCTCCTACGAGCAGTACTTC.